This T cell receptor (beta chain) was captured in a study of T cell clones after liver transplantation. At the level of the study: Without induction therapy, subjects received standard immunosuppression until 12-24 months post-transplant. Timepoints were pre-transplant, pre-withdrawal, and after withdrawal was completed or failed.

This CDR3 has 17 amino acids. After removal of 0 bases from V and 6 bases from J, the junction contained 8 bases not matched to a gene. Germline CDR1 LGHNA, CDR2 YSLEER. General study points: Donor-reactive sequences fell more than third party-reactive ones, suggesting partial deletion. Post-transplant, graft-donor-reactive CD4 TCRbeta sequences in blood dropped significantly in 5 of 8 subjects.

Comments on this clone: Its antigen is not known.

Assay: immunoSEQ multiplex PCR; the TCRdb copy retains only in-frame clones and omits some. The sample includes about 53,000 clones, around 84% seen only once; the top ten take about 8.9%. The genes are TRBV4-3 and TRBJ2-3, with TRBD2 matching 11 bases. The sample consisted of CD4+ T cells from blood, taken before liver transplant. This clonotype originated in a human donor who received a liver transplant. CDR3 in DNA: TGCGCCAGCAGCCAAGATCTCGCTAGCGGGGGGAGGGATACGCAGTATTTT. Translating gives CASSQDLASGGRDTQYF.